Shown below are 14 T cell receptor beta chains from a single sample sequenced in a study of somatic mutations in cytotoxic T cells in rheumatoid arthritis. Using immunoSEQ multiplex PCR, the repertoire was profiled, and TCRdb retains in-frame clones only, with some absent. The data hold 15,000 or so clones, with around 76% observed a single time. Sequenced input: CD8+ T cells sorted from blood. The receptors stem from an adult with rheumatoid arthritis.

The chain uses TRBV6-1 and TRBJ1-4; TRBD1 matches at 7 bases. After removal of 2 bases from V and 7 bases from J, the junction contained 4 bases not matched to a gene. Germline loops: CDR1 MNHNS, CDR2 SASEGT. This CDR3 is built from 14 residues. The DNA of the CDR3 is TGTGCCAGCAGTGAAAGGGGGCGCGGTGAAAAACTGTTTTTT. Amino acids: CASSERGRGEKLFF.

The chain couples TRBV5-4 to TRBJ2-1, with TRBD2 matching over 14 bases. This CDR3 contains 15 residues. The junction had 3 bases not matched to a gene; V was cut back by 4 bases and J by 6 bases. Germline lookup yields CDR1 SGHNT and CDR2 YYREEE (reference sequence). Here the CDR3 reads CASSLGTSGSNEQFF. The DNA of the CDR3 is TGTGCCAGCAGCCTAGGGACTAGCGGGAGCAATGAGCAGTTCTTC.

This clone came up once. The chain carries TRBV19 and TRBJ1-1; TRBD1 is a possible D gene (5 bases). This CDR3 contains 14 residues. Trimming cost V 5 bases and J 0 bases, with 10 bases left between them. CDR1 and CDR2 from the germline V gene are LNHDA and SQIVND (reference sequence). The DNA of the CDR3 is TGTGCCAGTAGTTTGGTGACAGTGAACACTGAAGCTTTCTTT. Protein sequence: CASSLVTVNTEAFF.

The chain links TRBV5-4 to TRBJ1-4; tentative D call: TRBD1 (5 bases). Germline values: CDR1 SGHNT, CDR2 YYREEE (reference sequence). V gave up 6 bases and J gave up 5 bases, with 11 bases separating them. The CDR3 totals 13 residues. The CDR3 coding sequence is TGTGCCAGCAAAGGGCAGGGAAATGAAAAACTGTTTTTT. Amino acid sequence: CASKGQGNEKLFF.

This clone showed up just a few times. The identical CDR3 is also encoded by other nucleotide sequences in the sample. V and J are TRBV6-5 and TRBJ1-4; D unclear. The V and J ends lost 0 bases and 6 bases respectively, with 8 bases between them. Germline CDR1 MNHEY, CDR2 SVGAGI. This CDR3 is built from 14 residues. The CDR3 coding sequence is TGTGCCAGCAGTTACTCGAGGGCGGATGAAAAACTGTTTTTT. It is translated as CASSYSRADEKLFF.

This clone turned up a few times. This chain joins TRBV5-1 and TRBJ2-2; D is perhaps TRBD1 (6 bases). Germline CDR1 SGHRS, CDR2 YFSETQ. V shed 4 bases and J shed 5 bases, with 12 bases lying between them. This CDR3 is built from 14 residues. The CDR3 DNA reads TGCGCCAGCAGCGATACCACAGGGACCGGGGAGCTGTTTTTT. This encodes CASSDTTGTGELFF.

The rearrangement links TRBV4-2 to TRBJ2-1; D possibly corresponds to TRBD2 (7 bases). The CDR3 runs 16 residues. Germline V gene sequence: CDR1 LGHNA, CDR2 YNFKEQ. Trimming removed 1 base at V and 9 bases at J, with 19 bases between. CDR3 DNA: TGTGCCAGCAGCCAAGTTGGATCGGCGGGGGCCGGTGAGCAGTTCTTC. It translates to CASSQVGSAGAGEQFF.

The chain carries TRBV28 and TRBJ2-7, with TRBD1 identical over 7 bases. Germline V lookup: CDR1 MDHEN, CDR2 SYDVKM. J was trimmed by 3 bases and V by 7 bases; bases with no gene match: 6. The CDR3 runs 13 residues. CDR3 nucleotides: TGTGCCAGCAATCCCGCAGGGGGCTACGAGCAGTACTTC. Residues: CASNPAGGYEQYF.

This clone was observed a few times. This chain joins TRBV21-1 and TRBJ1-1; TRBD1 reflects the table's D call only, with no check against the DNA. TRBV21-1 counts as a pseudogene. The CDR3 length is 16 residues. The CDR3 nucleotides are TGTGCCAGCAGCGCCCCGGGACAGGGGGCCGGCACTGAAGCTTTCTTT. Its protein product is CASSAPGQGAGTEAFF.

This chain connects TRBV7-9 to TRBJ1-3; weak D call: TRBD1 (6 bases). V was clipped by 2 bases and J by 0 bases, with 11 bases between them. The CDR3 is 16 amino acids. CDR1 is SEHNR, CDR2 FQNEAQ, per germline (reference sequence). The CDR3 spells CASSLSGQYSGNTIYF. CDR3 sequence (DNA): TGTGCCAGCAGCTTATCAGGACAGTACTCTGGAAACACCATATATTTT. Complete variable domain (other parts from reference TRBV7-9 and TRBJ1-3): DTGVSQNPRHKITKRGQNVTFRCDPISEHNRLYWYRQTLGQGPEFLTYFQNEAQLEKSRLLSDRFSAERPKGSFSTLEIQRTEQGDSAMYLCASSLSGQYSGNTIYFGEGSWLTVV.

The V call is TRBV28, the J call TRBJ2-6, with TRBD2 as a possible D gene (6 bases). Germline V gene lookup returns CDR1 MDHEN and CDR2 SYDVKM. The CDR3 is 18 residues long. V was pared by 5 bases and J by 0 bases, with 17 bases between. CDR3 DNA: TGTGCCAGCAGTGGACTAACTTGGGAGTCCTCTGGGGCCAACGTCCTGACTTTC. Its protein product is CASSGLTWESSGANVLTF. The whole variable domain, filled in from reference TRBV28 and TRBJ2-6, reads DVKVTQSSRYLVKRTGEKVFLECVQDMDHENMFWYRQDPGLGLRLIYFSYDVKMKEKGDIPEGYSVSREKKERFSLILESASTNQTSMYLCASSGLTWESSGANVLTFGAGSRLTVL.

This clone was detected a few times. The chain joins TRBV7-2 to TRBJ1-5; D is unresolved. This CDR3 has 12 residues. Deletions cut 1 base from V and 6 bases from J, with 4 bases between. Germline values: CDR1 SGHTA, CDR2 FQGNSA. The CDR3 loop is CASSLGVQPQHF. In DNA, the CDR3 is TGTGCCAGCAGCTTAGGGGTTCAGCCCCAGCATTTT.

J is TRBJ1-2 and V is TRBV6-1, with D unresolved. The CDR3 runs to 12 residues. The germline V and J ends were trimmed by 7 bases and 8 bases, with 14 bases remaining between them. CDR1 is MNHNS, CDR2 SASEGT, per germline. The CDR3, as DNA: TGTGCCAGCAACCTAAGGGCCCACGGCTACACCTTC. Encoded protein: CASNLRAHGYTF.

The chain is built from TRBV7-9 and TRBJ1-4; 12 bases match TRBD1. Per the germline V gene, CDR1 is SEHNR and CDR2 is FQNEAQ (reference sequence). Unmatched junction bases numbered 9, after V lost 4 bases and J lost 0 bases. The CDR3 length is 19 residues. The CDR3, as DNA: TGTGCCAGCAGCTCGTTACCGGGACAGGGGGCATCAACTAATGAAAAACTGTTTTTT. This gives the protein CASSSLPGQGASTNEKLFF. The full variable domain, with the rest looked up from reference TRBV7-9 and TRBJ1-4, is DTGVSQNPRHKITKRGQNVTFRCDPISEHNRLYWYRQTLGQGPEFLTYFQNEAQLEKSRLLSDRFSAERPKGSFSTLEIQRTEQGDSAMYLCASSSLPGQGASTNEKLFFGSGTQLSVL.